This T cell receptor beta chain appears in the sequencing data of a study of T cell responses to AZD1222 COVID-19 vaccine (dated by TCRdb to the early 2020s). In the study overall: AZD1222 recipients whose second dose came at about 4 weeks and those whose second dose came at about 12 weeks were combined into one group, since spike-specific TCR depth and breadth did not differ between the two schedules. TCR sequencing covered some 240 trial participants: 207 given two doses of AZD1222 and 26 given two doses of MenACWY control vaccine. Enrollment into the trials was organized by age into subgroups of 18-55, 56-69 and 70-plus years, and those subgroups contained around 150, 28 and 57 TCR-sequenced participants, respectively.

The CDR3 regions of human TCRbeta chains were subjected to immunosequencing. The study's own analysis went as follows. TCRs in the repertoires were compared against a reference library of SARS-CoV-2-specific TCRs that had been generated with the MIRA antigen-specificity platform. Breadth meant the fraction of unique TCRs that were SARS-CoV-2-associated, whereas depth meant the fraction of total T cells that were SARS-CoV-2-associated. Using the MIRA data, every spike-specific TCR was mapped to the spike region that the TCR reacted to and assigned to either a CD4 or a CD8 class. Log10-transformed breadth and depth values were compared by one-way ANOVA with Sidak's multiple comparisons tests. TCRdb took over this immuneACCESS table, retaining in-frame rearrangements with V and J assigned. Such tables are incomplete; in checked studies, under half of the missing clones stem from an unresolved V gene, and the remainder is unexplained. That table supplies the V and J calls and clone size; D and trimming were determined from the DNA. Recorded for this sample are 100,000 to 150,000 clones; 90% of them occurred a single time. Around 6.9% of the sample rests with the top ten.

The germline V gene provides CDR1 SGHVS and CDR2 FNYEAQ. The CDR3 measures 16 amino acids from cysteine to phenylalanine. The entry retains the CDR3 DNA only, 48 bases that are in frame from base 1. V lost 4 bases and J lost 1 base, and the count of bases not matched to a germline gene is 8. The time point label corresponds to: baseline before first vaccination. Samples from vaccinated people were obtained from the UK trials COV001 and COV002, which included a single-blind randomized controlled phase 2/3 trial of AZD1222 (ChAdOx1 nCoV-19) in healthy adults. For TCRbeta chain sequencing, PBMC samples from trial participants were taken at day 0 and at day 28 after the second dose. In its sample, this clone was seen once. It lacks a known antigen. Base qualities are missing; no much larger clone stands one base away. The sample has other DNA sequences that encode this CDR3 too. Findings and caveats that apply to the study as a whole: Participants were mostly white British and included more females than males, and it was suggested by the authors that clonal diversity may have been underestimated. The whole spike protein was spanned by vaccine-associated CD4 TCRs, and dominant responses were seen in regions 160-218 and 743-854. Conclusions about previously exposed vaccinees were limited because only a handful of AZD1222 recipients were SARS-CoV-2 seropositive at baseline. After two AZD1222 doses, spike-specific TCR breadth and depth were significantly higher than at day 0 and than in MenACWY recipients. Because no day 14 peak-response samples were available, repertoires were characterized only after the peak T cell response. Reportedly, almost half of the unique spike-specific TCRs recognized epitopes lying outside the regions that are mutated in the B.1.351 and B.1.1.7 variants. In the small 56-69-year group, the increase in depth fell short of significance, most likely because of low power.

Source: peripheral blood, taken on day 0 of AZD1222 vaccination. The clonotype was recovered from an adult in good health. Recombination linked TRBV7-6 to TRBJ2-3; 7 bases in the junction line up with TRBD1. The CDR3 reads CASSSPPGQRTDTQYF. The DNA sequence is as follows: TGTGCCAGCAGCTCCCCGCCGGGACAGCGCACAGATACGCAGTATTTT.